This record looks at one T cell receptor beta chain sequence and its context. It lacks a known antigen. Base-call qualities are not available, and no considerably larger clone is one nucleotide away. These data come from a study of T cell changes during pregnancy in multiple sclerosis (dated by TCRdb to about 2019). Study-wide context: Changes in the T cell repertoire over the course of pregnancy were examined in this study in women with multiple sclerosis.

The CDR3 holds 15 amino acids from the cysteine to the phenylalanine. Only the CDR3 portion is preserved as DNA: 45 bases, with reading frame beginning at the first base. CDR1 MNHNY and CDR2 SVGAGI are derived from the germline V gene (reference sequence). The junction shows trimming of 7 bases on V and 5 bases on J, and the gene matches do not reach 11 bases of it. The library came from the immunoSEQ multiplex PCR assay. In TCRdb, the immuneACCESS table is reduced to in-frame sequences with V and J assigned. These tables do not hold every clone; where another copy was compared, an unresolved V gene accounts for under half, and the others remain unexplained. Counted in this sample were around 43,000 clones; roughly nine tenths of them appeared once. The ten largest account for roughly 0.72% of the sample.

The source material was CD4+ T cells from peripheral blood mononuclear cells, sampled before pregnancy. Rearrangement joined TRBV6-6 to TRBJ1-2, and 9 junctional nucleotides match TRBD1. The TCR originated in a female donor with multiple sclerosis, enrolled in a pregnancy study. The DNA sequence follows: TGTGCCAGCAAAAAGAACAGGGGGCGGGAGTATGGCTACACCTTC. Its protein is CASKKNRGREYGYTF.